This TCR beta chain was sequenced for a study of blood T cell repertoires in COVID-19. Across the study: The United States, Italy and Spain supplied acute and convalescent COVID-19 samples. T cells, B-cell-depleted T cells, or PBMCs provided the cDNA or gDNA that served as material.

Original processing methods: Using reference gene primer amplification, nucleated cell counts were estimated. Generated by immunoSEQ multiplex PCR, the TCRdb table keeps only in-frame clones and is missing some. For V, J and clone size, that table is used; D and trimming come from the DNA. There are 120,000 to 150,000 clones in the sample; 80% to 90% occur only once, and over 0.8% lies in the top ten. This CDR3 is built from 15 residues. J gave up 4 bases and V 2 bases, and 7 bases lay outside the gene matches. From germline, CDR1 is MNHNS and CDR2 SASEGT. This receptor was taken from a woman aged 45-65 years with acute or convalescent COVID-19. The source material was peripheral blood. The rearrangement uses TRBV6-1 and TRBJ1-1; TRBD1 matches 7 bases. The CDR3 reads CASSERGGAATEAFF. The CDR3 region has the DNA TGTGCCAGCAGTGAACGAGGGGGCGCGGCCACTGAAGCTTTCTTT.